Here is one TCR beta chain with its context. Its antigen is currently unknown. The sample originates from a study of lymphopenia after photon versus proton radiotherapy. Study outcomes and limitations: Better survival with proton therapy was suggested as possible, not demonstrated.

TCRdb's table, derived via immunoSEQ multiplex PCR, lists solely in-frame clones and lacks some. Of 55,000 to 70,000 clones listed, 87% were seen once; the top ten hold more than 10%. This CDR3 has 11 amino acids. Germline CDR1 DFQATT, CDR2 SNEGSKA (reference sequence). Trimming cost V 3 bases and J 7 bases, with 7 bases left between them. The chain carries TRBV20-1 and TRBJ2-1, with D tentatively TRBD2 (5 bases). The starting material was peripheral blood, obtained from a patient treated with proton-based radiotherapy. This receptor was taken from a man aged 80 or over with esophageal cancer. The chain's CDR3 is CSARRVNEQFF. CDR3 sequence (DNA): TGCAGTGCTAGGCGGGTGAATGAGCAGTTCTTC.